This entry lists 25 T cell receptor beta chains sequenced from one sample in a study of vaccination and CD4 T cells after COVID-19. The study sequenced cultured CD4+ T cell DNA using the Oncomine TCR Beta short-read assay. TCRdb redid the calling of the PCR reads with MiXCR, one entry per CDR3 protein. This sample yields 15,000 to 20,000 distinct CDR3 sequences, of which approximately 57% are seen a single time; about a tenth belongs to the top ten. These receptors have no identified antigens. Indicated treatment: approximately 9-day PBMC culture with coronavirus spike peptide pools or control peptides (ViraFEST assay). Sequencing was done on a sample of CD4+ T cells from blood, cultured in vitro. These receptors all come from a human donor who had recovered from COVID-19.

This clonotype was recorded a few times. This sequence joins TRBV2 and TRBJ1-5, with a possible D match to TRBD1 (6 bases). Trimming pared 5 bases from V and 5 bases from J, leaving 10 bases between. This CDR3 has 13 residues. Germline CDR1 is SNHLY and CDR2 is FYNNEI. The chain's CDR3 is CASSQQGDQPQHF. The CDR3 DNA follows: TGTGCCAGCAGTCAACAGGGCGATCAGCCCCAGCATTTT.

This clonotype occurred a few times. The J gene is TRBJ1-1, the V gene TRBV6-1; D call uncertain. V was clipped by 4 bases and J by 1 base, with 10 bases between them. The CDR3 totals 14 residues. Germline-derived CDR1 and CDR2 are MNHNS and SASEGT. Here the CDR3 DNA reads TGTGCCAGCAGTGTGGAGGGAGAGAACACTGAAGCTTTCTTT. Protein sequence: CASSVEGENTEAFF.

CDR3 sequence reads: CASSSPGGSEAFF. The CDR3 region has the DNA TGTGCCAGCAGTTCCCCCGGCGGGAGTGAAGCTTTCTTT. This chain joins TRBV28 and TRBJ1-1; no reliable D call. The CDR3 totals 13 residues. Trimming removed 4 bases at V and 7 bases at J, with 13 bases between. Germline V gene lookup returns CDR1 MDHEN and CDR2 SYDVKM.

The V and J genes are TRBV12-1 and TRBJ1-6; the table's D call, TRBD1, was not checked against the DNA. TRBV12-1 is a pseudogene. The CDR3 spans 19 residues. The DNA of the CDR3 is TGTGCCAGCACCGCCGGTGACAGTTCCATATCTTCCTATAATTCACCCCTCCACTTT. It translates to CASTAGDSSISSYNSPLHF.

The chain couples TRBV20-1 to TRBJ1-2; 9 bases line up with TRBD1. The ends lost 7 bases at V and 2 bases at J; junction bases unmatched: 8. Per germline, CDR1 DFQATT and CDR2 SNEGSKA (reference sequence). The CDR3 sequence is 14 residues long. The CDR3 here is CSVSDRGANYGYTF. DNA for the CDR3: TGCAGTGTATCGGACAGGGGCGCGAACTATGGCTACACCTTC.

The CDR3 spells CASSLQGGKLFF. Here the CDR3 DNA reads TGTGCCAGCAGTTTACAGGGTGGAAAGCTGTTTTTT. The rearrangement links TRBV28 to TRBJ1-4; maybe TRBD1 (5 bases). Trimming left V 2 bases short and J 14 bases short, with 12 bases between. Germline assignment: CDR1 MDHEN and CDR2 SYDVKM. This CDR3 comprises 12 residues.

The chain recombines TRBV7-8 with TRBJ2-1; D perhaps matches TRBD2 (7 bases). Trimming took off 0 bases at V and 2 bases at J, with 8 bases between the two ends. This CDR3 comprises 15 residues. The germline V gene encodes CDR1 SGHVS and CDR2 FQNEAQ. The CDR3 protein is CASSLAGGPYNEQFF. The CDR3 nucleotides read TGTGCCAGCAGCTTAGCGGGGGGGCCCTACAATGAGCAGTTCTTC.

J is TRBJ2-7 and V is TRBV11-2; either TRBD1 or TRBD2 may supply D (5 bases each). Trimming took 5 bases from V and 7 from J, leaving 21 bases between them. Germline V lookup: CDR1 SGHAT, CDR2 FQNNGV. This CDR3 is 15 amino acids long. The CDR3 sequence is CASSQAGTLMREQYF. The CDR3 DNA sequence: TGTGCCAGCAGCCAAGCCGGGACCCTCATGAGGGAGCAGTACTTC. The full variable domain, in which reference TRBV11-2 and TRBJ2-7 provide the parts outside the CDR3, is EAGVAQSPRYKIIEKRQSVAFWCNPISGHATLYWYQQILGQGPKLLIQFQNNGVVDDSQLPKDRFSAERLKGVDSTLKIQPAKLEDSAVYLCASSQAGTLMREQYFGPGTRLTVT.

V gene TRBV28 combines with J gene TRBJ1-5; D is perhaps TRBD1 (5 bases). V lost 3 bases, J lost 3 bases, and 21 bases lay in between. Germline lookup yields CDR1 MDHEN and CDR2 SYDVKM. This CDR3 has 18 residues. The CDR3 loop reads CASSLSGTFHMANQPQHF. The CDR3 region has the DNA TGTGCCAGCAGTTTGTCCGGGACTTTCCATATGGCCAATCAGCCCCAGCATTTT.

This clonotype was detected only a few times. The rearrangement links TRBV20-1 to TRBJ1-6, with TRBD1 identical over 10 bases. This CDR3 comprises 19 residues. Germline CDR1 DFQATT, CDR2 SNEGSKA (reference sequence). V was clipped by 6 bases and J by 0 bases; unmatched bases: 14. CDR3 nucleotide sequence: TGCAGTGCGTCTAGATCCCGGACAGGGGGTCACTCCTATAATTCACCCCTCCACTTT. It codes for CSASRSRTGGHSYNSPLHF.

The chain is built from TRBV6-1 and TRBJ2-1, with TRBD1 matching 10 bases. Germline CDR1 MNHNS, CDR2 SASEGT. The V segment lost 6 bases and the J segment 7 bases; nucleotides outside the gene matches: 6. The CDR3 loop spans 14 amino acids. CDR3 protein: CASRMDRGKNEQFF. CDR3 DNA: TGTGCCAGCAGAATGGACAGGGGGAAGAATGAGCAGTTCTTC.

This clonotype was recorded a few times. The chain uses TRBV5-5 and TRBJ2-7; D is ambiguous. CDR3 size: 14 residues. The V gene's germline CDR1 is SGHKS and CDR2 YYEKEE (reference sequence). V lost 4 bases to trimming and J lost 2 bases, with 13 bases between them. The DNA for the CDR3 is TGTGCCAGCAGCCTCGACCCGGATCCCTACGAGCAGTACTTC. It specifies CASSLDPDPYEQYF.

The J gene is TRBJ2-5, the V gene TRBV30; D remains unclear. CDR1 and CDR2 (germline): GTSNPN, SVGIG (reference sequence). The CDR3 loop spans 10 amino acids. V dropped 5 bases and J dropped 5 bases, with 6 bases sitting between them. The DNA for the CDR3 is TGTGCCTGGGAGGAGGAGACCCAGTACTTC. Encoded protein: CAWEEETQYF. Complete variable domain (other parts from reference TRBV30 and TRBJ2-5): SQTIHQWPATLVQPVGSPLSLECTVEGTSNPNLYWYRQAAGRGLQLLFYSVGIGQISSEVPQNLSASRPQDRQFILSSKKLLLSDSGFYLCAWEEETQYFGPGTRLLVL.

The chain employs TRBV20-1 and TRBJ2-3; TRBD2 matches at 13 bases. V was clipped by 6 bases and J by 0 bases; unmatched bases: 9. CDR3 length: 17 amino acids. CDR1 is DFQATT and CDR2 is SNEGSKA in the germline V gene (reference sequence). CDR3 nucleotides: TGCAGTGCCGCAAACCCGGGACTAGCGGGGAGCACAGATACGCAGTATTTT. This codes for CSAANPGLAGSTDTQYF.

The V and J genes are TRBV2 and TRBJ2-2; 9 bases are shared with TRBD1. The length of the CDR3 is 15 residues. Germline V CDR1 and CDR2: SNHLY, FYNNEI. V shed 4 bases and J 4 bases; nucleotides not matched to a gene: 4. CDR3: CASSGGQGGTGELFF. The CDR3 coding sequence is TGTGCCAGCAGTGGGGGACAGGGAGGCACCGGGGAGCTGTTTTTT.

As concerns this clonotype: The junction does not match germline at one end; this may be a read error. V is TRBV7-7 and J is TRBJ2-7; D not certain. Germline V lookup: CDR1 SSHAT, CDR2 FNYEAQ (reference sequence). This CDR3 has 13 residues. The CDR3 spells CASSYKTSSEQYF. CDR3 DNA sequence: TGTGCCAGCAGCTACAAAACATCCTCCGAGCAGTACTTC.

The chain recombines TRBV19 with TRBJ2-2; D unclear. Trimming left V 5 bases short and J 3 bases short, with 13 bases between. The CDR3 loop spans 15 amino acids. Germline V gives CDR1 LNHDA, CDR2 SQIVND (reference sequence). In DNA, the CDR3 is TGTGCCAGTAGTCCCGCCCCAGGTTACACCGGGGAGCTGTTTTTT. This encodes CASSPAPGYTGELFF. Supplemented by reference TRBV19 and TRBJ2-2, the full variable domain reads DGGITQSPKYLFRKEGQNVTLSCEQNLNHDAMYWYRQDPGQGLRLIYYSQIVNDFQKGDIAEGYSVSREKKESFPLTVTSAQKNPTAFYLCASSPAPGYTGELFFGEGSRLTVL.

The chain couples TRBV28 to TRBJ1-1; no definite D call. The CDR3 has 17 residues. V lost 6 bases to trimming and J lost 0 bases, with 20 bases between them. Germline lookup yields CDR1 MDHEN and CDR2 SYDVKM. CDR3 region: CASRDSPRAGMNTEAFF. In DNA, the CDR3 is TGTGCCAGCAGGGACTCCCCCCGGGCTGGTATGAACACTGAAGCTTTCTTT. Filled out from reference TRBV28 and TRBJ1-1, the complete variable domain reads DVKVTQSSRYLVKRTGEKVFLECVQDMDHENMFWYRQDPGLGLRLIYFSYDVKMKEKGDIPEGYSVSREKKERFSLILESASTNQTSMYLCASRDSPRAGMNTEAFFGQGTRLTVV.

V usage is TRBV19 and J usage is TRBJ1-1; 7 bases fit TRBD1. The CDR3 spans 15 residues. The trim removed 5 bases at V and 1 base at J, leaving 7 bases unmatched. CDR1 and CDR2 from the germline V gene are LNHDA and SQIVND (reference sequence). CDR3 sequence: CASSLTTGWNTEAFF. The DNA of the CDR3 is TGTGCCAGTAGTTTGACGACAGGGTGGAACACTGAAGCTTTCTTT.

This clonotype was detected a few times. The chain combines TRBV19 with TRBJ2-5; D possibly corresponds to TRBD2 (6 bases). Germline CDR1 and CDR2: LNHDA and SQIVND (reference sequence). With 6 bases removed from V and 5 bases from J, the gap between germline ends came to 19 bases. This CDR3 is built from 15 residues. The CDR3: CASRGGALGVETQYF. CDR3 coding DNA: TGTGCCAGTAGGGGCGGGGCCCTAGGAGTGGAGACCCAGTACTTC.

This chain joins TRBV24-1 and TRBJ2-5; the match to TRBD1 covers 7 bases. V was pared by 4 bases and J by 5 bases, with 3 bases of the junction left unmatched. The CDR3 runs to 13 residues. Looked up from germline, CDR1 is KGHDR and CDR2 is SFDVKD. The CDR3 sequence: CATSEGGAETQYF. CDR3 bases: TGTGCCACCAGTGAAGGGGGCGCGGAGACCCAGTACTTC.

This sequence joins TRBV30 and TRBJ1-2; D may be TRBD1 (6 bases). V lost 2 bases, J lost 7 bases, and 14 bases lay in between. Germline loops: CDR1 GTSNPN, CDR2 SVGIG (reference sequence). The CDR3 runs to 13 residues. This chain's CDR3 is CAWSPEGEGGYTF. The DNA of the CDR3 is TGTGCCTGGAGTCCCGAGGGGGAGGGTGGCTACACCTTC.

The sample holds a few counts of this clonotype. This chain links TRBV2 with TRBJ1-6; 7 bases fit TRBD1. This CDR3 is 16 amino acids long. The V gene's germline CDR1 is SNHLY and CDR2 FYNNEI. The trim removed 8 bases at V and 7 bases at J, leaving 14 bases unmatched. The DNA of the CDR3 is TGTGCCAGCTTCGGGGGCAGCGCCAGGGGGAATTCACCCCTCCACTTT. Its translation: CASFGGSARGNSPLHF.

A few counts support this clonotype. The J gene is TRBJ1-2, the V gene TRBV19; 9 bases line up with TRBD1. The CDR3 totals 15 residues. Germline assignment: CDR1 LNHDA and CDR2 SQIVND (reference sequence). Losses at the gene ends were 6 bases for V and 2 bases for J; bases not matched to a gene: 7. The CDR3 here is CASRPGQGFNYGYTF. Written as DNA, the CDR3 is TGTGCCAGTAGACCGGGACAGGGATTCAACTATGGCTACACCTTC.

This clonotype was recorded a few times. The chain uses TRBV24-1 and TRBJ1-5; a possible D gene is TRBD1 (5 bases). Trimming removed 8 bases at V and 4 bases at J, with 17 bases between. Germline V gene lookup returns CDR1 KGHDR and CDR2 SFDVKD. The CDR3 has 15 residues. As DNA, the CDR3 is TGTGCCACCACCCCCCAGGGTAATGGAAATCAGCCCCAGCATTTT. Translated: CATTPQGNGNQPQHF.